The 20 T cell receptor beta chains presented below share a single source sample, sequenced in a study of a mutant IDH1 vaccine in newly diagnosed glioma. Clones were read by immunoSEQ multiplex PCR, and TCRdb kept only the in-frame ones, dropping some. This sample has nearly 30,000 clones; about nine tenths occur once, and the top ten carry about 3.1%. The time point: week 5, during vaccination. What each vaccine dose contained was 300 ug of mutant IDH1 20-mer peptide, accompanied by topical imiquimod. Antigens for these TCRs are unknown. The sequences come from peripheral blood mononuclear cells (PBMCs), collected from a glioma patient whose treatment included an IDH1 peptide vaccine. These receptors came from a woman between 35 and 50 years old with glioma. Some clones in this sample may be carry-over from other donors' samples.

The rearrangement links TRBV7-2 to TRBJ2-5; D unresolved. With 1 base removed from V and 5 bases from J, the gap between germline ends came to 20 bases. Per the germline V gene, CDR1 is SGHTA and CDR2 is FQGNSA. The CDR3 sequence is 17 residues long. The CDR3 bases are TGTGCCAGCAGCTTAGGGACCTTCGCCGGAGACAAGGAGACCCAGTACTTC. This codes for CASSLGTFAGDKETQYF.

The V call is TRBV5-6, the J call TRBJ1-4, with D perhaps matching TRBD1 (5 bases). Trimming pared 4 bases from V and 6 bases from J, leaving 13 bases between. The CDR3 extends over 14 amino acids. Per the germline V gene, CDR1 is SGHDT and CDR2 is YYEEEE. The CDR3 is CASSGGGFDEKLFF. The CDR3 coding sequence is TGTGCCAGCAGCGGGGGAGGCTTTGATGAAAAACTGTTTTTT.

This clone has just a few counts. This sequence joins TRBV7-8 and TRBJ2-7; TRBD1 agrees at 9 bases. This CDR3 is built from 15 residues. Losses at the gene ends were 5 bases for V and 3 bases for J; bases not matched to a gene: 8. Germline V lookup: CDR1 SGHVS, CDR2 FQNEAQ. CDR3 region: CASSPTGQGYYEQYF. The CDR3 DNA follows: TGTGCCAGCAGCCCAACGGGACAGGGTTACTACGAGCAGTACTTC.

CDR3 region: CASSPPGGTGGGNTIYF. DNA for the CDR3: TGTGCCAGCAGCCCGCCAGGCGGGACAGGAGGCGGAAACACCATATATTTT. This rearrangement joins TRBV9 to TRBJ1-3; TRBD1 agrees at 8 bases. The V and J ends lost 4 bases and 4 bases, in that order; junction bases with no gene match: 13. CDR3 size: 17 residues. Germline CDR1 and CDR2: SGDLS and YYNGEE.

This chain connects TRBV11-2 to TRBJ1-1, with 7 bases fitting TRBD1. Germline V gives CDR1 SGHAT, CDR2 FQNNGV. The CDR3 is 14 residues long. With 7 bases clipped from V and 0 bases from J, the junction kept 5 bases outside the gene matches. DNA for the CDR3: TGTGCCAGCACTAAGGGGGCTTTGAACACTGAAGCTTTCTTT. This codes for CASTKGALNTEAFF.

The J gene is TRBJ2-5, the V gene TRBV28; weak D call: TRBD2 (5 bases). This CDR3 has 15 residues. The germline V gene encodes CDR1 MDHEN and CDR2 SYDVKM. Trimming took off 7 bases at V and 5 bases at J, with 20 bases between the two ends. The CDR3 DNA follows: TGTGCCAGCACCACAAGGCTTGAGGGTAGGGAGACCCAGTACTTC. Residues: CASTTRLEGRETQYF. Full variable domain (rest looked up from reference TRBV28 and TRBJ2-5): DVKVTQSSRYLVKRTGEKVFLECVQDMDHENMFWYRQDPGLGLRLIYFSYDVKMKEKGDIPEGYSVSREKKERFSLILESASTNQTSMYLCASTTRLEGRETQYFGPGTRLLVL.

The V call is TRBV19, the J call TRBJ2-7; D is undetermined. Germline values: CDR1 LNHDA, CDR2 SQIVND (reference sequence). CDR3 length equals 11 residues. Trimming removed 5 bases at V and 6 bases at J, with 8 bases between. The CDR3 DNA follows: TGTGCCAGTAGTCAGGTGGGCGAGCAGTACTTC. Protein sequence: CASSQVGEQYF.

V usage is TRBV9 and J usage is TRBJ2-2, with 10 bases aligning to TRBD1. This CDR3 contains 15 residues. Germline trimming cut 2 bases from V and 5 bases from J; bases unmatched to any gene: 3. Germline V lookup: CDR1 SGDLS, CDR2 YYNGEE. The CDR3 spells CASSVKGQGTGELFF. DNA of the CDR3: TGTGCCAGCAGCGTGAAGGGACAGGGGACCGGGGAGCTGTTTTTT.

This chain connects TRBV5-1 to TRBJ2-5, with D perhaps matching TRBD2 (7 bases). Germline lookup yields CDR1 SGHRS and CDR2 YFSETQ. Between the trimmed V and J ends, which lost 4 bases and 2 bases, there was a span of 15 bases. This CDR3 region has 15 residues. The CDR3 region has the DNA TGCGCCAGCAGCACAGGGACTATCCTTCAAGAGACCCAGTACTTC. As protein: CASSTGTILQETQYF.

V is TRBV19 and J is TRBJ2-1; 8 bases fit TRBD2. The CDR3 contains 13 residues. Germline CDR1 is LNHDA and CDR2 is SQIVND (reference sequence). Losses at the gene ends were 9 bases for V and 9 bases for J; bases not matched to a gene: 10. The CDR3 DNA sequence: TGTGCCAGCGGGTTAGCGGGAACCAGTGAGCAGTTCTTC. This sequence encodes CASGLAGTSEQFF. Full variable domain (rest looked up from reference TRBV19 and TRBJ2-1): DGGITQSPKYLFRKEGQNVTLSCEQNLNHDAMYWYRQDPGQGLRLIYYSQIVNDFQKGDIAEGYSVSREKKESFPLTVTSAQKNPTAFYLCASGLAGTSEQFFGPGTRLTVL.

This sequence joins TRBV28 and TRBJ2-3, with 7 positions matching TRBD1. Germline CDR1 and CDR2: MDHEN and SYDVKM. V was clipped by 7 bases and J by 10 bases; unmatched bases: 8. The CDR3 has 12 amino acids. For the CDR3, the DNA is TGTGCCAGCATAGCCGACAGGGCAGCGCAGTATTTT. Translation: CASIADRAAQYF. Looking up the rest from reference TRBV28 and TRBJ2-3 gives the full variable domain: DVKVTQSSRYLVKRTGEKVFLECVQDMDHENMFWYRQDPGLGLRLIYFSYDVKMKEKGDIPEGYSVSREKKERFSLILESASTNQTSMYLCASIADRAAQYFGPGTRLTVL.

The chain has TRBV19 and TRBJ2-7; possibly TRBD1 for D (5 bases). Germline V lookup: CDR1 LNHDA, CDR2 SQIVND (reference sequence). This CDR3 is 12 amino acids long. V was shortened by 6 bases and J by 4 bases, with 10 bases between the two germline ends. The CDR3: CASSPQGYEQYF. The CDR3 DNA reads TGTGCCAGTAGCCCCCAGGGATACGAGCAGTACTTC.

This chain links TRBV5-1 with TRBJ2-7; 16 bases match TRBD2. This CDR3 is 17 amino acids long. V lost 4 bases to trimming and J lost 6 bases; unmatched junction nucleotides: 10. The germline V gene has CDR1 SGHRS and CDR2 YFSETQ. The CDR3 DNA reads as TGCGCCAGCAGCCGCGGGACTAGCGGGAGGGCCAGGGGCGAGCAGTACTTC. It codes for CASSRGTSGRARGEQYF.

A few counts support this clone. The chain is built from TRBV5-4 and TRBJ2-3; no definite D call. This CDR3 is 13 amino acids long. Trimming took 1 base from V and 2 from J, leaving 5 bases between them. Germline assignment: CDR1 SGHNT and CDR2 YYREEE (reference sequence). The CDR3 DNA is TGTGCCAGCAGCTTGAGTGACACAGATACGCAGTATTTT. It translates to CASSLSDTDTQYF.

The V and J genes are TRBV5-8 and TRBJ2-7; 11 nucleotides match TRBD2. V lost 0 bases and J lost 6; bases outside the gene matches: 8. Germline V CDR1 and CDR2: SGHTS, YDEGEE. The CDR3 extends over 16 amino acids. The CDR3 spells CASSLDNLLAGGEQYF. As DNA, the CDR3 is TGTGCCAGCAGCTTGGATAATCTGCTAGCGGGGGGCGAGCAGTACTTC.

The chain uses TRBV5-6 and TRBJ2-3; 7 bases match TRBD1. Germline V gives CDR1 SGHDT, CDR2 YYEEEE. The CDR3 loop spans 15 amino acids. V lost 4 bases and J lost 0; bases outside the gene matches: 5. CDR3 loop: CASSPGQTSTDTQYF. DNA for the CDR3: TGTGCCAGCAGCCCGGGACAGACGAGCACAGATACGCAGTATTTT.

The rearrangement joins TRBV29-1 to TRBJ2-3, with D hard to call. The ends were cut back, 7 bases at V and 4 bases at J, with 12 bases in the middle. Germline CDR1 is SQVTM and CDR2 is ANQGSEA. This CDR3 comprises 12 residues. The CDR3 sequence is CSGRIFADTQYF. For the CDR3, the DNA is TGCAGCGGAAGGATTTTCGCAGATACGCAGTATTTT.

This sequence joins TRBV7-9 and TRBJ1-2; possible D gene TRBD1, 5 bases. The V gene's germline CDR1 is SEHNR and CDR2 FQNEAQ (reference sequence). The CDR3 is 15 amino acids. Between the trimmed V and J ends, which lost 2 bases and 4 bases, there was a span of 14 bases. The CDR3 bases are TGTGCCAGCAGCTTATCGGGGTCGGGGGGCTATGGCTACACCTTC. Translated: CASSLSGSGGYGYTF.

The chain recombines TRBV9 with TRBJ2-6; a weak D match, TRBD2 (5 bases). The CDR3 spans 15 residues. V was cut by 3 bases and J by 3 bases, with 10 bases left in between. Looked up from germline, CDR1 is SGDLS and CDR2 is YYNGEE. The DNA of the CDR3 is TGTGCCAGCAGCGAGACGGGGTTTGGGGCCAACGTCCTGACTTTC. Translation gives CASSETGFGANVLTF.

The chain links TRBV27 to TRBJ1-1; no reliable D call. CDR1 MNHEY and CDR2 SMNVEV come from the germline V gene (reference sequence). The CDR3 contains 13 residues. Trimming took off 2 bases at V and 1 base at J, with 5 bases between the two ends. This CDR3 reads CASSLLGNTEAFF. CDR3 bases: TGTGCCAGCAGTTTACTTGGGAACACTGAAGCTTTCTTT.